These T cell receptor beta chains were read from a single sample in a study of identical twins. MiXCR was run by TCRdb on the 5' RACE reads, yielding one entry per CDR3 protein. The sample lists about 690,000 distinct CDR3 sequences; 5.5% to 6.5% were seen once. The sample taken for sequencing was naive T cells sorted from blood. All receptors come from a man aged 18 to 29 in good health. Both conserved end residues are trimmed from each CDR3. The order of the fields is V gene, clone size, J gene, CDR3 protein. Size values are once, few and many counts, or a class for expanded clones, and some rows have none.

TRBV10-3,many,TRBJ2-7,ATTGLAGSYEQY
TRBV20-1,many,TRBJ2-2,SALSVTGELF
TRBV25-1,few,TRBJ2-5,ASRVGQETQY
TRBV5-1,-,TRBJ2-1,ASSWVPGPENEQF
TRBV28,many,TRBJ1-1,ASSLNAAEAF
TRBV10-2,few,TRBJ2-1,ASSELVGPGQF
TRBV6-8,few,TRBJ1-4,ASTGRAANEKLF
TRBV5-1,once,TRBJ2-6,ASRLPGQTTSGANVLT
TRBV28,-,TRBJ2-7,ASSLLVTPQIYEQY
TRBV12-3/TRBV12-4,few,TRBJ2-2,ASSLALGQSDTGELF
TRBV27,-,TRBJ1-1,ASSLTRTGGNTEAF
TRBV5-1,few,TRBJ1-1,ASSLATQTEAF